This TCR beta chain was captured by sequencing in a study of shared clonotypes between healthy human individuals. Whole-study results and caveats: Having only a few donors restricted how much genetic and exposure-history diversity was captured.

Original analysis: With immunoSEQ giving junction-only sequences and no quality scores, filtering differed. Method: immunoSEQ multiplex PCR; TCRdb's copy keeps in-frame clones and lacks some. That table gives V, J and clone size, and the DNA gave D and trimming. The table shows some 2,000,000 clones, with around 96% occurring only once. V trimming: 4 bases; J trimming: 5 bases; junction bases outside the gene matches: 14. The CDR3 contains 19 residues. The germline V gene has CDR1 MNHNS and CDR2 SASEGT. The naive CD8 subset, CD45RO-negative cells positively selected for CCR7, excluded terminally differentiated effector memory CD45RA+ cells. As regards this clone: The antigen is undetermined.

The V gene is TRBV6-1, the J gene TRBJ2-1; 13 nucleotides line up with TRBD2. The sequenced sample was naive CD8+ T cells sorted from blood. The clonotype was recovered from a man younger than 35 in good health. CDR3 in amino acids: CASSVPSQGLAGNNNEQFF. The CDR3, as DNA: TGTGCCAGCAGTGTTCCATCTCAGGGACTAGCGGGAAATAACAATGAGCAGTTCTTC.